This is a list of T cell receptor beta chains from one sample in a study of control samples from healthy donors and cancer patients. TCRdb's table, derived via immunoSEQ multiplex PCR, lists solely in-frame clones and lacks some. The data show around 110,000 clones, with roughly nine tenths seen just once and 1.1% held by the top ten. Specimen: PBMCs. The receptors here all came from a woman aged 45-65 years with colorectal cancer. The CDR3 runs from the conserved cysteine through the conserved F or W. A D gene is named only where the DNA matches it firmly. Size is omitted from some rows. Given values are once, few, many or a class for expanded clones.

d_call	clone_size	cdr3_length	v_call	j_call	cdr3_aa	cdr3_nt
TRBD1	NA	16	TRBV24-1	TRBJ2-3	CATSDGTAGGTDTQYF	TGTGCCACCAGTGACGGGACAGCAGGAGGCACAGATACGCAGTATTTT
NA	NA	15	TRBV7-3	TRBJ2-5	CASSAGTGSQETQYF	TGTGCCAGCAGCGCCGGGACTGGGAGCCAAGAGACCCAGTACTTC
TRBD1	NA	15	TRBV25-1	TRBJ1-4	CASSASGTDNEKLFF	TGTGCCAGCAGTGCCTCCGGGACAGACAATGAAAAACTGTTTTTT
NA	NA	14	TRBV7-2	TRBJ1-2	CASSEGVFGYGYTF	TGTGCCAGCAGCGAGGGAGTTTTTGGCTATGGCTACACCTTC
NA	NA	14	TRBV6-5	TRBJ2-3	CASSLGAGRATQYF	TGTGCCAGCTCGTTAGGGGCCGGGCGAGCCACGCAGTATTTT
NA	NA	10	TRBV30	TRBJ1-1	CAWPNTEAFF	TGTGCCTGGCCAAACACTGAAGCTTTCTTT
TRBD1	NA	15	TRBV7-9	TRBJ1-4	CASSLSDRRGEKLFF	TGTGCCAGCAGCTTATCGGACAGGAGGGGGGAAAAACTGTTTTTT
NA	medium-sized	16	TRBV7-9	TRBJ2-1	CASSTLTGPGNNEQFF	TGTGCCAGCAGCACCCTAACGGGCCCCGGCAACAATGAGCAGTTCTTC
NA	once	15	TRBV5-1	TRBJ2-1	CASSLALSSYNEQFF	TGCGCCAGCAGCTTGGCTCTAAGCTCCTACAATGAGCAGTTCTTC
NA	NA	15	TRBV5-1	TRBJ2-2	CASSLRQENTGELFF	TGCGCCAGCAGCTTGAGGCAGGAGAACACCGGGGAGCTGTTTTTT
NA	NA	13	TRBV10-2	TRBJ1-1	CASIEGLNTEAFF	TGCGCCAGCATAGAGGGTTTGAACACTGAAGCTTTCTTT
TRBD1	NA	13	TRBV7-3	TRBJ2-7	CASSQYTGAEQYF	TGTGCCAGCAGCCAGTATACAGGGGCCGAGCAGTACTTC
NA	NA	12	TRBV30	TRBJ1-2	CAWSPPSSGYTF	TGTGCCTGGAGTCCCCCCTCTTCTGGCTACACCTTC
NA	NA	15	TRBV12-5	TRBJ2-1	CASGSGAGLDNEQFF	TGTGCTAGTGGTTCGGGGGCGGGGCTCGACAATGAGCAGTTCTTC
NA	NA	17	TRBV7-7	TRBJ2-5	CASSLAARTLYQETQYF	TGTGCTAGCAGCTTAGCTGCTCGGACACTCTACCAAGAGACCCAGTACTTC
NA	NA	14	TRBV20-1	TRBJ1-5	CSASLGRADQPQHF	TGCAGTGCTAGTTTAGGGAGGGCAGATCAGCCCCAGCATTTT
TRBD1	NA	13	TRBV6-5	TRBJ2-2	CASRRQGFGELFF	TGTGCCAGCAGAAGACAGGGGTTTGGGGAGCTGTTTTTT
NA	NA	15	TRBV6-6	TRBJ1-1	CASSYVSGKRTEAFF	TGTGCCAGCAGTTACGTCTCAGGGAAGAGGACTGAAGCTTTCTTT
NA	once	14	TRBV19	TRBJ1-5	CASSFSGANQPQHF	TGTGCCAGTAGTTTCTCCGGGGCCAATCAGCCCCAGCATTTT
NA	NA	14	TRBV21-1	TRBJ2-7	CASSPTTPPYEQYF	TGTGCCAGCAGCCCGACGACACCCCCCTACGAGCAGTACTTC
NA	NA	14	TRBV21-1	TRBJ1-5	CASHGTISNQPQHF	TGTGCCAGCCATGGGACAATAAGCAATCAGCCCCAGCATTTT
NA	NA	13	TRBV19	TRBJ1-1	CASSQGRETEAFF	TGTGCCAGTAGTCAGGGTCGGGAAACTGAAGCTTTCTTT
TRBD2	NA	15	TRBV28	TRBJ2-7	CASITSGALAYEQYF	TGTGCCAGCATCACTAGCGGGGCTTTGGCCTACGAGCAGTACTTC
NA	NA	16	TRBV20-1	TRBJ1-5	CSASRGAWLRNQPQHF	TGCAGTGCTAGTCGGGGTGCGTGGTTGCGGAATCAGCCCCAGCATTTT
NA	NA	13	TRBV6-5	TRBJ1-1	CASSKVMNTEAFF	TGTGCCAGCAGCAAGGTAATGAACACTGAAGCTTTCTTT
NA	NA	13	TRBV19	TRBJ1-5	CASTRASNQPQHF	TGTGCCAGTACTAGGGCTAGCAATCAGCCCCAGCATTTT
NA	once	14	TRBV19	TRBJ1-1	CASSILGADTEAFF	TGTGCCAGTAGTATTCTGGGGGCTGACACTGAAGCTTTCTTT
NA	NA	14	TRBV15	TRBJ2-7	CATSRDVFSYEQYF	TGTGCCACCAGCAGAGATGTATTTTCCTACGAGCAGTACTTC
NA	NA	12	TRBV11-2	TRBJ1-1	CASSRTNTEAFF	TGTGCCAGCAGTCGTACGAACACTGAAGCTTTCTTT
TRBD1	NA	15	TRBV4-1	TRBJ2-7	CASSQTTGGFFEQYF	TGCGCCAGCAGCCAAACGACAGGGGGCTTCTTCGAGCAGTACTTC
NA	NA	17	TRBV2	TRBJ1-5	CASSRTGHHGSNQPQHF	TGTGCCAGCAGTAGGACGGGACACCATGGAAGCAATCAGCCCCAGCATTTT
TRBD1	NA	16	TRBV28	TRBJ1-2	CASSLTGGAILYGYTF	TGTGCCAGCAGTTTAACAGGGGGCGCTATACTCTATGGCTACACCTTC
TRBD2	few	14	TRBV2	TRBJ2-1	CASSGGSDYNEQFF	TGTGCCAGCAGCGGGGGGTCGGACTACAATGAGCAGTTCTTC
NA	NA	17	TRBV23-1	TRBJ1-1	CATRKVGSGAWCPEAFF	TGCGCCACCCGAAAGGTGGGCTCAGGGGCCTGGTGCCCTGAAGCTTTCTTT
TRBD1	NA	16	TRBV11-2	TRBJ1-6	CASSPKPGTGNSPLHF	TGTGCCAGCAGTCCTAAACCCGGGACAGGGAATTCACCCCTCCACTTT
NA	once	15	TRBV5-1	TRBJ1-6	CASSLRRAHNSPLHF	TGCGCCAGCAGCTTGAGACGCGCTCATAATTCACCCCTCCACTTT
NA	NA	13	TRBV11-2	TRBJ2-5	CASSLGREETQYF	TGTGCCAGCAGCTTAGGCAGGGAAGAGACCCAGTACTTC
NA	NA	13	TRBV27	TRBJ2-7	CASSFGTSYEQYF	TGTGCCAGCAGTTTTGGGACCAGCTACGAGCAGTACTTC
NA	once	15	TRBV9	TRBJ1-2	CASSVARRGAGGYTF	TGTGCCAGCAGCGTAGCTCGTCGGGGAGCGGGCGGCTACACCTTC
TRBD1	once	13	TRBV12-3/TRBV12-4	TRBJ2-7	CASSLNRGYEQYF	TGTGCCAGCAGTTTAAACAGGGGTTACGAGCAGTACTTC
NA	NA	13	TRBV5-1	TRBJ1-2	CASSSDGSYGYTF	TGCGCCAGCAGTTCGGACGGAAGCTATGGCTACACCTTC